This entry is about one TCR beta chain. The sample is drawn from a study of blood T cell repertoires in COVID-19. Overall study context: COVID-19 samples collected from the United States, Italy and Spain covered acute and convalescent phases.

This study enrolled people aged about 18 to 95 from roughly 22 US geographic areas. Clinical history reported by participants formed the basis on which cohorts were assigned. Methods used by the authors: Using reference gene primer amplification, nucleated cell counts were estimated. The table came from immunoSEQ multiplex PCR; TCRdb's copy has only in-frame clones and leaves some out. That table gives V, J and clone size, and the DNA gave D and trimming. The data contain under 300,000 clones, 91% of them singletons. CDR3 size: 14 residues. Trimming shortened V by 1 base and J by 1 base, and 7 bases separated the two germline ends. Germline loops: CDR1 SGHTA, CDR2 FQGNSA.

This chain uses TRBV7-2 with TRBJ1-2; D is ambiguous. This TCR was recovered from a human donor in a cohort exposed to, infected with or recovered from COVID-19 (not recorded which). The donor label of this sample is uncertain. Material for sequencing was PBMCs or T cells enriched from blood (not recorded which). CDR3 loop: CASSLGQVNYGYTF. The CDR3 nucleotides are TGTGCCAGCAGCTTAGGTCAGGTTAACTATGGCTACACCTTC.